These 32 T cell receptor beta chains were all obtained from the same sample, sequenced in a study of vaccination effects on CD4 cells after COVID-19. Some clones are missing from TCRdb's copy, which holds only in-frame ones; the method was immunoSEQ multiplex PCR. The sample shows 67,000 or so clones, approximately 70% of them seen only once. These receptors are not linked to any known antigen. Sequencing followed a ViraFEST assay step that expanded antigen-specific CD4+ T cells with viral peptide pools. When around nine days of culture had elapsed, CD4+ T cells were isolated. Vaccine recipients lacked prior SARS-CoV-2 infection and had negative nucleocapsid antibodies. Sequencing was performed on CD4+ T cells from PBMCs cultured with HCoV-OC43 spike peptides, taken before COVID-19 vaccination. The subset was: HCoV-OC43 spike overlapping peptide pool stimulation. Receptors originate from a human donor who received a COVID-19 vaccine.

This clone was detected once. The chain combines TRBV7-8 with TRBJ2-1; D may be TRBD2 (6 bases). Trimming left V 4 bases short and J 7 bases short, with 23 bases between. This CDR3 region has 17 residues. From germline, CDR1 is SGHVS and CDR2 FQNEAQ. CDR3 nucleotide sequence: TGTGCCAGCAGCTGGGCGATTCCCGGCCTCGGAGGGAATGAGCAGTTCTTC. Translating it yields CASSWAIPGLGGNEQFF.

The V gene is TRBV9, the J gene TRBJ1-5; D is undetermined. Germline values: CDR1 SGDLS, CDR2 YYNGEE. This CDR3 is 13 amino acids long. The V gene lost 0 bases and the J gene lost 4 bases, with 5 bases spanning the gap. CDR3: CASSVGWNQPQHF. The DNA of the CDR3 is TGTGCCAGCAGCGTAGGTTGGAATCAGCCCCAGCATTTT. Full variable domain (missing parts from reference TRBV9 and TRBJ1-5): DSGVTQTPKHLITATGQRVTLRCSPRSGDLSVYWYQQSLDQGLQFLIQYYNGEERAKGNILERFSAQQFPDLHSELNLSSLELGDSALYFCASSVGWNQPQHFGDGTRLSIL.

This clone came up once. The rearrangement joins TRBV19 to TRBJ1-2, with D tentatively TRBD1 (5 bases). Trimming left V 4 bases short and J 2 bases short, with 14 bases between. Germline CDR1 reads LNHDA; CDR2 reads SQIVND (reference sequence). The CDR3 covers 15 residues. CDR3 protein: CASSTVGRGNYGYTF. Written as DNA, the CDR3 is TGTGCCAGTAGTACAGTTGGGAGGGGCAACTATGGCTACACCTTC.

The rearrangement joins TRBV5-1 to TRBJ1-1, with 7 bases matching TRBD1. Germline V gives CDR1 SGHRS, CDR2 YFSETQ. The CDR3 spans 14 residues. The V gene end was trimmed by 5 bases and the J gene end by 3 bases; junction bases not matched to a gene: 7. The DNA of the CDR3 is TGCGCCAGCAGACGTAGCACAGGGGACACTGAAGCTTTCTTT. It specifies CASRRSTGDTEAFF.

The chain has TRBV7-2 and TRBJ1-2; D is ambiguous. The germline V and J ends were trimmed by 4 bases and 0 bases, with 6 bases remaining between them. This CDR3 comprises 13 residues. Germline loops: CDR1 SGHTA, CDR2 FQGNSA. CDR3 coding DNA: TGTGCCAGCAGCTCGGGGTCTAACTATGGCTACACCTTC. It is translated as CASSSGSNYGYTF.

A few counts support this clone. The DNA for the CDR3 is TGTGCCAGCAGCCCAGAGGTGCCAGCCTCTAATGAAAAACTGTTTTTT. Protein sequence: CASSPEVPASNEKLFF. The chain carries TRBV3-1 (or the pseudogene TRBV3-2) and TRBJ1-4; no clear D. CDR1 LGHDT and CDR2 YNNKEL come from the germline V gene (reference sequence). V lost 4 bases and J 3 bases, leaving 15 bases between the germline ends. This CDR3 contains 16 residues.

The chain carries TRBV11-2 and TRBJ2-5; D possibly corresponds to TRBD2 (6 bases). Germline CDR1 is SGHAT and CDR2 is FQNNGV. This CDR3 has 16 residues. V lost 2 bases and J lost 4, with 17 bases in between. CDR3 amino acids: CASSLTLAPVAETQYF. In DNA, the CDR3 is TGTGCCAGCAGCTTAACCCTAGCGCCCGTTGCAGAGACCCAGTACTTC. The full variable domain, in which reference TRBV11-2 and TRBJ2-5 provide the parts outside the CDR3, is EAGVAQSPRYKIIEKRQSVAFWCNPISGHATLYWYQQILGQGPKLLIQFQNNGVVDDSQLPKDRFSAERLKGVDSTLKIQPAKLEDSAVYLCASSLTLAPVAETQYFGPGTRLLVL.

The chain uses TRBV15 and TRBJ1-1; D remains ambiguous. Looked up from germline, CDR1 is LNHNV and CDR2 is YYDKDF (reference sequence). Trimming shortened V by 1 base and J by 8 bases, and 11 bases separated the two germline ends. This CDR3 contains 13 residues. CDR3 coding DNA: TGTGCCACCAGCAGAGTAATCCAGGCCGAAGCTTTCTTT. Protein: CATSRVIQAEAFF.

This CDR3 reads CASSPSGTGAYNEQFF. The CDR3 DNA reads TGCGCCAGCAGCCCTTCCGGGACAGGGGCCTACAATGAGCAGTTCTTC. This chain uses TRBV4-1 with TRBJ2-1; 10 bases match TRBD1. The germline V gene has CDR1 MGHRA and CDR2 YSYEKL. CDR3 length: 16 residues. The V gene end was trimmed by 4 bases and the J gene end by 2 bases; junction bases not matched to a gene: 5.

CDR3: CASAFLRGGETQYF. The CDR3 DNA is TGTGCCAGCGCTTTCCTGCGGGGTGGAGAGACCCAGTACTTC. This rearrangement joins TRBV2 to TRBJ2-5, with D tentatively TRBD2 (6 bases). CDR3 size: 14 residues. Germline assignment: CDR1 SNHLY and CDR2 FYNNEI. Trimming stripped 8 bases from V and 4 bases from J, with 17 bases between. The whole variable domain, remainder taken from reference TRBV2 and TRBJ2-5, is EPEVTQTPSHQVTQMGQEVILRCVPISNHLYFYWYRQILGQKVEFLVSFYNNEISEKSEIFDDQFSVERPDGSNFTLKIRSTKLEDSAMYFCASAFLRGGETQYFGPGTRLLVL.

The V gene is TRBV27, the J gene TRBJ2-5, with 8 nucleotides matching TRBD2. CDR1 is MNHEY, CDR2 SMNVEV, per germline (reference sequence). V lost 8 bases to trimming and J lost 3 bases; unmatched junction nucleotides: 11. This CDR3 region has 15 residues. The CDR3 DNA reads as TGTGCCAGCCGCCCCCGGGGGGGTTTGGAAGAGACCCAGTACTTC. Translation gives CASRPRGGLEETQYF.

The CDR3 bases are TGTGCCAGCAGCCAAGGTCTCGGGACAGGGTTCGCCAAAAACATTCAGTACTTC. Amino acid sequence: CASSQGLGTGFAKNIQYF. The chain links TRBV5-4 to TRBJ2-4; TRBD1 matches 9 bases. V was clipped by 4 bases and J by 1 base; unmatched bases: 12. The CDR3 is 18 residues long. Germline CDR1 is SGHNT and CDR2 is YYREEE (reference sequence).

This rearrangement joins TRBV7-3 to TRBJ1-1; D uncertain. The CDR3 length is 15 residues. Germline V gene sequence: CDR1 SGHTA, CDR2 FQGTGA. Trimming left V 1 base short and J 1 base short, with 10 bases between. The CDR3 region is CASSLIGSSNTEAFF. CDR3 coding DNA: TGTGCCAGCAGCTTAATAGGAAGTTCGAACACTGAAGCTTTCTTT.

This clone was seen a few times. This sequence joins TRBV7-3 and TRBJ2-3; D is undetermined. CDR1 is SGHTA and CDR2 is FQGTGA in the germline V gene. The V and J ends lost 1 base and 4 bases respectively, with 9 bases between them. The CDR3 covers 14 residues. CDR3 in amino acids: CASSLRVSPDTQYF. CDR3 DNA: TGTGCCAGCAGCTTAAGGGTTAGCCCAGATACGCAGTATTTT. The entire variable domain, with the rest obtained from reference TRBV7-3 and TRBJ2-3, is as follows: GAGVSQTPSNKVTEKGKYVELRCDPISGHTALYWYRQSLGQGPEFLIYFQGTGAADDSGLPNDRFFAVRPEGSVSTLKIQRTERGDSAVYLCASSLRVSPDTQYFGPGTRLTVL.

This chain uses TRBV7-2 with TRBJ2-1; 7 positions match TRBD2. The V gene's germline CDR1 is SGHTA and CDR2 FQGNSA. The CDR3 length is 16 residues. The V gene end was trimmed by 2 bases and the J gene end by 0 bases; junction bases not matched to a gene: 4. CDR3 residues: CASSLMSGGSYNEQFF. DNA of the CDR3: TGTGCCAGCAGCTTAATGTCGGGGGGCTCCTACAATGAGCAGTTCTTC. Full variable domain (rest looked up from reference TRBV7-2 and TRBJ2-1): GAGVSQSPSNKVTEKGKDVELRCDPISGHTALYWYRQSLGQGLEFLIYFQGNSAPDKSGLPSDRFSAERTGGSVSTLTIQRTQQEDSAVYLCASSLMSGGSYNEQFFGPGTRLTVL.

The rearrangement links TRBV5-8 to TRBJ2-2; 7 nucleotides line up with TRBD2. Trimming removed 1 base from V and 6 bases from J; junction bases left unmatched: 12. Germline CDR1 and CDR2: SGHTS and YDEGEE. The CDR3 runs to 17 residues. The CDR3, as DNA: TGTGCCAGCAGCTTGTATGTCGGACTAGGCGTAGCCGGGGAGCTGTTTTTT. Its translation: CASSLYVGLGVAGELFF.

This chain joins TRBV5-1 and TRBJ2-3; 7 bases map to TRBD1. The germline gives CDR1 SGHRS, CDR2 YFSETQ. The CDR3 has 14 amino acids. The V gene end was trimmed by 0 bases and the J gene end by 8 bases; junction bases not matched to a gene: 6. The CDR3 DNA sequence: TGCGCCAGCAGCTTGGCACAGGGGAAGGGTACGCAGTATTTT. Protein product: CASSLAQGKGTQYF. The full variable domain, its missing parts supplied by reference TRBV5-1 and TRBJ2-3, is KAGVTQTPRYLIKTRGQQVTLSCSPISGHRSVSWYQQTPGQGLQFLFEYFSETQRNKGNFPGRFSGRQFSNSRSEMNVSTLELGDSALYLCASSLAQGKGTQYFGPGTRLTVL.

This clone has just one count. Additional DNA sequences in this sample encode the identical CDR3. This chain links TRBV7-2 with TRBJ1-5; 8 bases map to TRBD1. The germline V gene encodes CDR1 SGHTA and CDR2 FQGNSA. This CDR3 comprises 14 residues. The ends lost 1 base at V and 4 bases at J; junction bases unmatched: 0. CDR3 sequence reads: CASSLGQGNQPQHF. CDR3 bases: TGTGCCAGCAGCTTAGGACAGGGGAATCAGCCCCAGCATTTT.

The chain combines TRBV5-6 with TRBJ1-5; D gene unclear. Per the germline V gene, CDR1 is SGHDT and CDR2 is YYEEEE. The CDR3 extends over 15 amino acids. V dropped 6 bases and J dropped 5 bases, with 18 bases sitting between them. This CDR3 reads CASNRASGVDQPQHF. CDR3 bases: TGTGCCAGCAACCGGGCCTCGGGTGTGGATCAGCCCCAGCATTTT. The full variable domain, completed using reference TRBV5-6 and TRBJ1-5, is DAGVTQSPTHLIKTRGQQVTLRCSPKSGHDTVSWYQQALGQGPQFIFQYYEEEERQRGNFPDRFSGHQFPNYSSELNVNALLLGDSALYLCASNRASGVDQPQHFGDGTRLSIL.

The chain combines TRBV7-2 with TRBJ2-5; a weak D match, TRBD1 (6 bases). This CDR3 is built from 14 residues. In germline, CDR1 is SGHTA, CDR2 FQGNSA. V shed 11 bases and J shed 2 bases, with 18 bases lying between them. The CDR3, as DNA: TGTGCCTCATCTCGGACAGTTACACAAGAGACCCAGTACTTC. This encodes CASSRTVTQETQYF.

The genes are TRBV5-1 and TRBJ1-1, with a weak D call TRBD1 (5 bases). Germline lookup yields CDR1 SGHRS and CDR2 YFSETQ. Trimming pared 0 bases from V and 2 bases from J, leaving 8 bases between. The CDR3 loop spans 14 amino acids. CDR3 nucleotide sequence: TGCGCCAGCAGCTTGGGGGACTTCAACACTGAAGCTTTCTTT. It encodes CASSLGDFNTEAFF.

The rearrangement uses TRBV5-6 and TRBJ2-6; D is uncertain. The germline V gene encodes CDR1 SGHDT and CDR2 YYEEEE. V was clipped by 0 bases and J by 0 bases, with 13 bases between them. There are 18 residues in the CDR3. As DNA, the CDR3 is TGTGCCAGCAGCTTGGTTGGGGTTGGTCCCTCTGGGGCCAACGTCCTGACTTTC. Translated, it gives CASSLVGVGPSGANVLTF.

The chain couples TRBV6-1 to TRBJ1-5; 7 positions agree with TRBD1. V lost 2 bases, J lost 1 base, and 2 bases stayed unmatched. From germline, CDR1 is MNHNS and CDR2 SASEGT. The CDR3 extends over 15 amino acids. The CDR3 sequence is CASSEQGGSNQPQHF. CDR3 DNA sequence: TGTGCCAGCAGTGAACAGGGGGGAAGCAATCAGCCCCAGCATTTT.

This chain links TRBV9 with TRBJ1-1; D unresolved. Germline loops: CDR1 SGDLS, CDR2 YYNGEE. The length of the CDR3 is 13 residues. V dropped 4 bases and J dropped 1 base, with 8 bases sitting between them. Here the CDR3 DNA reads TGTGCCAGCAGCTTCGCTTGGAACACTGAAGCTTTCTTT. Its translation is CASSFAWNTEAFF.

The chain links TRBV24-1 to TRBJ2-3; D is perhaps TRBD1 (6 bases). Trimming removed 4 bases from V and 9 bases from J, with 16 bases in between. CDR1 and CDR2 from the germline V gene are KGHDR and SFDVKD. The CDR3 contains 14 residues. CDR3 sequence (DNA): TGTGCCACCAGTGAGGCGAGGGACATTCACACGCAGTATTTT. This gives the protein CATSEARDIHTQYF.

This clone appeared once. This chain uses TRBV30 with TRBJ2-5; tentatively, D is TRBD2 (5 bases). CDR3 length: 13 residues. Germline CDR1 GTSNPN, CDR2 SVGIG (reference sequence). V lost 1 base and J lost 5, with 11 bases in between. The DNA of the CDR3 is TGTGCCTGGAGTGGAGGGAATGAGGAGACCCAGTACTTC. Translation: CAWSGGNEETQYF.

J is TRBJ2-7 and V is TRBV27; D tentatively fits TRBD1 or TRBD2 (7 bases each). The CDR3 consists of 14 residues. V was cut by 5 bases and J by 6 bases, with 17 bases left in between. The germline CDR1 and CDR2 sequences are MNHEY and SMNVEV (reference sequence). The CDR3 loop reads CASSPRGGGGEQYV. The CDR3 DNA follows: TGTGCCAGCAGTCCTCGGGGAGGGGGCGGCGAGCAGTACGTC.

A few counts support this clone. The chain couples TRBV21-1 to TRBJ2-7. TRBV21-1 is designated a pseudogene. The CDR3 is 12 residues long. CDR3 region: CAKRDRSYEQYV. Written as DNA, the CDR3 is TGTGCCAAGCGGGACAGATCCTACGAGCAGTACGTC.

This clone was counted a few times. This rearrangement joins TRBV5-4 to TRBJ2-7; 8 bases match TRBD1. J lost 0 bases, V lost 5 bases, and 7 bases had no gene match. Germline V gives CDR1 SGHNT, CDR2 YYREEE (reference sequence). This CDR3 comprises 15 residues. The CDR3 protein is CASSKDRASSYEQYV. The CDR3 nucleotides are TGTGCCAGCAGTAAGGACAGGGCGAGCTCCTACGAGCAGTACGTC.

V usage is TRBV15 and J usage is TRBJ1-3; 9 bases map to TRBD1. CDR1 is LNHNV and CDR2 is YYDKDF in the germline V gene (reference sequence). With V trimmed by 6 bases and J by 2 bases, 5 bases remained unmatched. CDR3 length: 15 residues. CDR3 DNA: TGTGCCACCAGTCCCGGGACAGGGACTGGAAACACCATATATTTT. This translates into CATSPGTGTGNTIYF.

Only one count was recorded for this clone. V is TRBV5-5 and J is TRBJ1-1, with D possibly matching TRBD1 (5 bases). V was clipped by 2 bases and J by 4 bases, with 12 bases between them. The CDR3 is 14 residues long. In germline, CDR1 is SGHKS, CDR2 YYEKEE (reference sequence). The CDR3 region has the DNA TGTGCCAGCAGCTTCGGGGGTAGTGGCACTGAAGCTTTCTTT. This translates into CASSFGGSGTEAFF.

The V gene is TRBV5-1, the J gene TRBJ2-5; 9 bases agree with TRBD2. The CDR3 sequence is 15 residues long. Germline V gene lookup returns CDR1 SGHRS and CDR2 YFSETQ. The junction had 5 bases not matched to a gene; V was cut back by 0 bases and J by 5 bases. The chain's CDR3 is CASSLVSSGEETQYF. CDR3 DNA sequence: TGCGCCAGCAGCTTGGTGTCTAGCGGGGAGGAGACCCAGTACTTC.